These 25 T cell receptor beta chains were sequenced from one sample in a study of blood T cell repertoires in COVID-19. Produced via immunoSEQ multiplex PCR; TCRdb's table is partial and in-frame only. The sample carries 120,000 to 150,000 clones, roughly 80% recorded once. The sample taken for sequencing was peripheral blood. The receptors were gathered from a woman older than 75 in a cohort sampled during active or convalescent COVID-19.

In its sample, this clone was seen once. The chain carries TRBV24-1 and TRBJ2-3; perhaps TRBD1 as D (5 bases). The germline V gene has CDR1 KGHDR and CDR2 SFDVKD. This CDR3 contains 14 residues. V was pared by 3 bases and J by 2 bases, with 8 bases between. Written as DNA, the CDR3 is TGTGCCACCAGTGATATAGGGGACACAGATACGCAGTATTTT. Residues: CATSDIGDTDTQYF.

V is TRBV11-1 and J is TRBJ2-5; D might be TRBD1 (5 bases). Trimming left V 2 bases short and J 7 bases short, with 11 bases between. CDR3 length equals 13 residues. Germline CDR1 and CDR2: SGHAT and FQDESV (reference sequence). The CDR3 loop is CASSLFQGWTQYF. CDR3 sequence (DNA): TGTGCCAGCAGCTTATTCCAGGGATGGACCCAGTACTTC. Full variable domain (remainder filled in from reference TRBV11-1 and TRBJ2-5): EAEVAQSPRYKITEKSQAVAFWCDPISGHATLYWYRQILGQGPELLVQFQDESVVDDSQLPKDRFSAERLKGVDSTLKIQPAELGDSAMYLCASSLFQGWTQYFGPGTRLLVL.

This rearrangement joins TRBV27 to TRBJ2-7; 9 nucleotides agree with TRBD2. The V segment lost 5 bases and the J segment 6 bases; nucleotides outside the gene matches: 8. The CDR3 extends over 14 amino acids. Germline V gene sequence: CDR1 MNHEY, CDR2 SMNVEV (reference sequence). This chain's CDR3 is CASSLTGTSSEQYV. The DNA of the CDR3 is TGTGCCAGCAGTCTTACGGGGACTAGCTCCGAGCAGTACGTC.

This clone was observed a few times. The V and J genes are TRBV5-1 and TRBJ1-2; D not certain. The germline V gene has CDR1 SGHRS and CDR2 YFSETQ. The CDR3 length is 15 residues. Trimming took off 3 bases at V and 7 bases at J, with 19 bases between the two ends. The CDR3 loop reads CASSSGVPAQFGYTF. The CDR3 nucleotides are TGCGCCAGCAGCTCGGGAGTGCCGGCTCAGTTTGGCTACACCTTC.

The chain couples TRBV11-2 to TRBJ1-3, with 7 bases fitting TRBD1. J lost 2 bases, V lost 1 base, and 5 bases had no gene match. Germline values: CDR1 SGHAT, CDR2 FQNNGV. The CDR3 is 16 residues long. CDR3 amino acids: CASSLVYRGTGNTIYF. In DNA form, the CDR3 reads TGTGCCAGCAGCTTAGTGTACAGGGGTACTGGAAACACCATATATTTT.

The CDR3 here is CASSLVAGSYEQYF. CDR3 coding DNA: TGTGCCAGCAGCTTAGTAGCGGGGTCCTACGAGCAGTACTTC. This chain connects TRBV11-2 to TRBJ2-7, with 8 bases fitting TRBD2. Unmatched junction bases numbered 0, after V lost 1 base and J lost 1 base. This CDR3 is built from 14 residues. Germline V CDR1 and CDR2: SGHAT, FQNNGV.

This clone was seen a few times. This rearrangement joins TRBV7-6 to TRBJ2-7, with 11 bases fitting TRBD2. V lost 3 bases and J lost 6; bases outside the gene matches: 7. Germline-derived CDR1 and CDR2 are SGHVS and FNYEAQ. This CDR3 region has 15 residues. CDR3 DNA sequence: TGTGCCAGCAGCTTCAGACCTAGCGGGGGGACCGAGCAGTACTTC. It codes for CASSFRPSGGTEQYF. The whole variable domain, remainder taken from reference TRBV7-6 and TRBJ2-7, is GAGVSQSPRYKVTKRGQDVALRCDPISGHVSLYWYRQALGQGPEFLTYFNYEAQQDKSGLPNDRFSAERPEGSISTLTIQRTEQRDSAMYRCASSFRPSGGTEQYFGPGTRLTVT.

This clone was seen a single time. The chain has TRBV30 and TRBJ2-7; the D is unclear. Deletions cut 1 base from V and 6 bases from J, with 19 bases between. CDR3 size: 15 residues. Germline CDR1 is GTSNPN and CDR2 is SVGIG (reference sequence). As DNA, the CDR3 is TGTGCCTGGAGTGGGAATAATCTCAGGCGTTCCGAGCAGTACTTC. This gives the protein CAWSGNNLRRSEQYF.

V gene TRBV28 combines with J gene TRBJ2-5, with D possibly matching TRBD1 (5 bases). The CDR3 spans 14 residues. Trimming removed 6 bases at V and 1 base at J, with 12 bases between. Germline V gene sequence: CDR1 MDHEN, CDR2 SYDVKM. The CDR3 region is CASSPDRSQETQYF. The CDR3 nucleotides are TGTGCCAGCAGCCCCGACAGATCCCAAGAGACCCAGTACTTC.

The rearrangement links TRBV5-1 to TRBJ2-1; 13 bases line up with TRBD2. The trim removed 5 bases at V and 1 base at J, leaving 9 bases unmatched. The CDR3 consists of 18 residues. Looked up from germline, CDR1 is SGHRS and CDR2 is YFSETQ. In nucleotides, the CDR3 is TGCGCCAGCAGGCCCCCAACTAGCGGGGGGGATTCCTACAATGAGCAGTTCTTC. This translates into CASRPPTSGGDSYNEQFF. The full variable domain, in which reference TRBV5-1 and TRBJ2-1 provide the parts outside the CDR3, is KAGVTQTPRYLIKTRGQQVTLSCSPISGHRSVSWYQQTPGQGLQFLFEYFSETQRNKGNFPGRFSGRQFSNSRSEMNVSTLELGDSALYLCASRPPTSGGDSYNEQFFGPGTRLTVL.

The J gene is TRBJ1-5, the V gene TRBV19; D might be TRBD1 (5 bases). Germline V lookup: CDR1 LNHDA, CDR2 SQIVND (reference sequence). This CDR3 contains 12 residues. V lost 5 bases and J lost 7, with 9 bases in between. The CDR3 is CASSPGWQPQHF. CDR3 nucleotide sequence: TGTGCCAGTAGTCCAGGGTGGCAGCCCCAGCATTTT.

The chain employs TRBV7-8 and TRBJ1-2; weak D call: TRBD1 (5 bases). V gave up 5 bases and J gave up 6 bases, with 19 bases separating them. Germline CDR1 reads SGHVS; CDR2 reads FQNEAQ. This CDR3 region has 15 residues. As DNA, the CDR3 is TGTGCCAGCAGCACCCAGCGCTGGGGCAAGAATGGCTACACCTTC. As protein: CASSTQRWGKNGYTF.

This rearrangement joins TRBV27 to TRBJ2-7; 8 bases line up with TRBD2. V lost 3 bases and J lost 6; bases outside the gene matches: 7. This CDR3 is built from 14 residues. Germline-derived CDR1 and CDR2 are MNHEY and SMNVEV (reference sequence). The CDR3 spells CASSLSGGASEQYV. The DNA of the CDR3 is TGTGCCAGCAGTTTGTCCGGGGGGGCGAGCGAGCAGTACGTC.

The CDR3 region has the DNA TGTGCCACCAGTTTTACGGGGGGGGCGCAAGAGACCCAGTACTTC. This encodes CATSFTGGAQETQYF. The rearrangement links TRBV24-1 to TRBJ2-5, with 8 bases fitting TRBD2. Germline V gene data show CDR1 as KGHDR and CDR2 as SFDVKD. This CDR3 is 15 amino acids long. With V trimmed by 6 bases and J by 2 bases, 7 bases remained unmatched.

The chain is built from TRBV30 and TRBJ2-7; TRBD1 matches at 8 bases. V was clipped by 1 base and J by 4 bases; unmatched bases: 3. CDR1 and CDR2 from the germline V gene are GTSNPN and SVGIG (reference sequence). This CDR3 has 13 amino acids. The CDR3 DNA follows: TGTGCCTGGAGTGCAGGGGGCGGGTACGAGCAGTACTTC. As protein: CAWSAGGGYEQYF.

V gene TRBV9 combines with J gene TRBJ1-2; 8 nucleotides agree with TRBD1. Per germline, CDR1 SGDLS and CDR2 YYNGEE. V shed 4 bases, J shed 2 bases, and the junction held 7 bases outside the gene matches. The CDR3 loop spans 15 amino acids. CDR3 sequence reads: CASSPRDRTNYGYTF. Here the CDR3 DNA reads TGTGCCAGCAGCCCGCGGGACAGGACGAACTATGGCTACACCTTC.

This clone was detected only a few times. The V call is TRBV27, the J call TRBJ2-7, with 15 nucleotides matching TRBD2. Unmatched junction bases numbered 7, after V lost 6 bases and J lost 4 bases. Germline CDR1 reads MNHEY; CDR2 reads SMNVEV (reference sequence). The CDR3 is made up of 16 amino acids. The DNA of the CDR3 is TGTGCCAGCAGGGGACTAGCGGGGGGAGTGTGGTACGAGCAGTACGTC. It translates to CASRGLAGGVWYEQYV.

The chain is built from TRBV7-9 and TRBJ2-7; 9 bases agree with TRBD1. CDR3 length: 16 residues. Trimming cost V 5 bases and J 4 bases; bases outside gene matches: 12. Germline V gene lookup returns CDR1 SEHNR and CDR2 FQNEAQ (reference sequence). The CDR3 sequence: CASSRPGQGYRYEQYF. For the CDR3, the DNA is TGTGCCAGCAGCCGTCCAGGACAGGGGTATAGATACGAGCAGTACTTC.

This clone was counted a few times. V gene TRBV29-1 combines with J gene TRBJ2-5; maybe TRBD2 (5 bases). The CDR3 spans 13 residues. Trimming pared 3 bases from V and 5 bases from J, leaving 13 bases between. The germline CDR1 and CDR2 sequences are SQVTM and ANQGSEA. Written as DNA, the CDR3 is TGCAGCGTTGATCATTCAGGAGGCGAGACCCAGTACTTC. Its translation: CSVDHSGGETQYF.

The chain employs TRBV9 and TRBJ2-3; TRBD2 might be the D (5 bases). Trimming shortened V by 0 bases and J by 9 bases, and 8 bases separated the two germline ends. The CDR3 contains 12 residues. Per germline, CDR1 SGDLS and CDR2 YYNGEE. CDR3 in amino acids: CASSVGWRTQYF. Written as DNA, the CDR3 is TGTGCCAGCAGCGTAGGTTGGAGGACGCAGTATTTT.

The chain couples TRBV4-1 to TRBJ1-1; D unresolved. Germline CDR1 reads MGHRA; CDR2 reads YSYEKL. The CDR3 is made up of 17 amino acids. V lost 1 base to trimming and J lost 3 bases, with 18 bases between them. CDR3 bases: TGCGCCAGCAGCCAAGCCACGAGGGCCTACGGGGACACTGAAGCTTTCTTT. Its protein is CASSQATRAYGDTEAFF.

This clone was seen a few times. The chain is built from TRBV5-4 and TRBJ1-2, with D possibly TRBD1 on 6 matching bases. The CDR3 length is 14 residues. Germline-derived CDR1 and CDR2 are SGHNT and YYREEE (reference sequence). The V and J ends lost 0 bases and 8 bases respectively, with 14 bases between them. The CDR3, as DNA: TGTGCCAGCAGCTTGGCCGTCGGGGGGCTCGGCTACACCTTC. This gives the protein CASSLAVGGLGYTF. Full variable domain (outside the CDR3, taken from reference TRBV5-4 and TRBJ1-2): ETGVTQSPTHLIKTRGQQVTLRCSSQSGHNTVSWYQQALGQGPQFIFQYYREEENGRGNFPPRFSGLQFPNYSSELNVNALELDDSALYLCASSLAVGGLGYTFGSGTRLTVV.

The V gene is TRBV7-9, the J gene TRBJ2-7, with a tentative D call TRBD1 (6 bases). Between the trimmed V and J ends, which lost 3 bases and 7 bases, there was a span of 7 bases. The CDR3 is made up of 11 amino acids. CDR1 is SEHNR and CDR2 is FQNEAQ in the germline V gene (reference sequence). The CDR3 here is CASSLGAEQYF. The CDR3 nucleotides are TGTGCCAGCAGCTTGGGGGCAGAGCAGTACTTC.

The genes are TRBV18 and TRBJ1-2; 8 positions match TRBD1. The V gene's germline CDR1 is KGHSH and CDR2 LQKENI. The CDR3 loop spans 14 amino acids. V trimming: 5 bases; J trimming: 8 bases; junction bases outside the gene matches: 10. The DNA of the CDR3 is TGTGCCAGCTCAACCGCAGGGGGCCGGGAAGGCTACACCTTC. This sequence encodes CASSTAGGREGYTF.

The chain couples TRBV24-1 to TRBJ1-1; 7 nucleotides line up with TRBD1. V shed 9 bases, J shed 5 bases, and the junction held 8 bases outside the gene matches. Germline V gene data show CDR1 as KGHDR and CDR2 as SFDVKD. The CDR3 contains 13 residues. CDR3: CATRSTGRTEAFF. Written as DNA, the CDR3 is TGTGCCACCCGTTCGACAGGGAGGACTGAAGCTTTCTTT.